Below, 32 T cell receptor beta chains from the same sample are listed, as sequenced in a study of shared clonotypes between healthy human individuals. The table came from immunoSEQ multiplex PCR; TCRdb's copy has only in-frame clones and leaves some out. The sample consists of more than 2 million clones, roughly 95% of them appearing once. Terminally differentiated effector memory CD45RA+ cells were excluded by CCR7 positive selection of CD45RO-negative cells. Sequencing was performed on naive CD8+ T cells from PBMCs. The receptor source for this set is a man aged 18 to 29 in good health. Some clones in this sample may be carry-over from other donors' samples.

The chain links TRBV28 to TRBJ1-2, with 7 bases fitting TRBD1. CDR3 length equals 14 residues. Germline V gives CDR1 MDHEN, CDR2 SYDVKM. V lost 5 bases and J lost 7; bases outside the gene matches: 10. CDR3 sequence reads: CASSQTGWRSGYTF. The CDR3 nucleotides are TGTGCCAGCAGTCAGACAGGGTGGAGGAGTGGCTACACCTTC.

The rearrangement joins TRBV4-1 to TRBJ2-7, with D unclear. The V end was cut by 1 base, the J end by 0 bases, with 10 bases between. This CDR3 has 15 residues. CDR1 is MGHRA and CDR2 is YSYEKL in the germline V gene. CDR3 in DNA: TGCGCCAGCAGCCAAGCCCCGTCTACCTCCTACGAGCAGTACTTC. It is translated as CASSQAPSTSYEQYF.

This chain uses TRBV27 with TRBJ2-1; D perhaps matches TRBD2 (6 bases). V was trimmed by 5 bases and J by 10 bases, leaving 24 bases between them. Per the germline V gene, CDR1 is MNHEY and CDR2 is SMNVEV (reference sequence). The CDR3 runs 16 residues. The CDR3 bases are TGTGCCAGCAGTCCCCGTCGACTAGGAGGCCCCGGAGAGCAGTTCTTC. Translating it yields CASSPRRLGGPGEQFF.

This chain joins TRBV4-3 and TRBJ2-5; D is possibly TRBD1 or TRBD2 (5 bases each). The J call may be in error: the DNA end matches TRBJ2-7 better. The CDR3 is 13 residues long. In germline, CDR1 is LGHNA, CDR2 YSLEER. DNA for the CDR3: TGCGCCAGCAGCCCCGGGACCCCATACGAGCAGTACTTC. Its protein is CASSPGTPYEQYF.

This chain links TRBV14 with TRBJ1-1; no reliable D call. CDR3 length: 13 amino acids. Per germline, CDR1 SGHDN and CDR2 FVKESK. The V and J ends lost 1 base and 5 bases respectively, with 8 bases between them. DNA for the CDR3: TGTGCCAGCAGCCAAGTGGCGAGAACTGAAGCTTTCTTT. It encodes CASSQVARTEAFF.

For this clone: Different DNA sequences within this sample yield the same CDR3. The genes are TRBV2 and TRBJ2-7; unclear D gene. CDR1 and CDR2 from the germline V gene are SNHLY and FYNNEI. The CDR3 consists of 11 residues. V was trimmed by 3 bases and J by 2 bases, leaving 2 bases between them. In DNA, the CDR3 is TGTGCCAGCAGTGATACCTACGAGCAGTACTTC. It yields the protein CASSDTYEQYF.

CDR3 amino acids: CASSLAPQGQETQYF. CDR3 nucleotide sequence: TGTGCCAGCAGCTTAGCGCCACAGGGCCAAGAGACCCAGTACTTC. The chain carries TRBV7-6 and TRBJ2-5; tentative D call: TRBD1 (6 bases). Trimming shortened V by 0 bases and J by 1 base, and 9 bases separated the two germline ends. Germline V gene lookup returns CDR1 SGHVS and CDR2 FNYEAQ. The CDR3 is made up of 15 amino acids.

The V gene is TRBV29-1, the J gene TRBJ2-7; tentatively, D is TRBD1 (6 bases). Germline CDR1 SQVTM, CDR2 ANQGSEA. V was cut by 3 bases and J by 2 bases, with 11 bases left in between. The CDR3 is made up of 13 amino acids. Here the CDR3 DNA reads TGCAGCGTTGACGCCCAGGGGACCTACGAGCAGTACTTC. This codes for CSVDAQGTYEQYF.

The J gene is TRBJ1-5, the V gene TRBV11-2, with D possibly being TRBD1 (5 bases). V was pared by 3 bases and J by 0 bases, with 9 bases between. Germline CDR1 reads SGHAT; CDR2 reads FQNNGV. CDR3 length: 15 residues. As DNA, the CDR3 is TGTGCCAGCAGCTTTGACAGCGGTAGCAATCAGCCCCAGCATTTT. This translates into CASSFDSGSNQPQHF.

The chain carries TRBV7-9 and TRBJ1-2; a weak D match, TRBD1 (5 bases). Germline values: CDR1 SEHNR, CDR2 FQNEAQ (reference sequence). V lost 4 bases and J 5 bases, leaving 17 bases between the germline ends. The CDR3 runs 15 residues. CDR3 protein: CASSSQESRLYGYTF. CDR3 in DNA: TGTGCCAGCAGCTCACAGGAGTCCCGGTTATATGGCTACACCTTC. Complete variable domain (other parts from reference TRBV7-9 and TRBJ1-2): DTGVSQNPRHKITKRGQNVTFRCDPISEHNRLYWYRQTLGQGPEFLTYFQNEAQLEKSRLLSDRFSAERPKGSFSTLEIQRTEQGDSAMYLCASSSQESRLYGYTFGSGTRLTVV.

This clone has only one observation. The chain carries TRBV4-1 and TRBJ2-1; 14 positions agree with TRBD2. This CDR3 contains 14 residues. J lost 12 bases, V lost 4 bases, and 5 bases had no gene match. Germline V gene lookup returns CDR1 MGHRA and CDR2 YSYEKL. In DNA form, the CDR3 reads TGCGCCAGCAGCCTGGGACTAGCGGGAGCATTGCAGTTCTTC. Translating gives CASSLGLAGALQFF.

The gene calls are TRBV7-9 and TRBJ2-3; TRBD2 might be the D (5 bases). CDR1 and CDR2 (germline): SEHNR, FQNEAQ (reference sequence). V lost 0 bases, J lost 1 base, and 8 bases lay in between. The CDR3 covers 15 residues. The CDR3 bases are TGTGCCAGCAGCTTAGCGGGAGAGCGCACAGATACGCAGTATTTT. Amino acid sequence: CASSLAGERTDTQYF.

The gene calls are TRBV9 and TRBJ1-2, with a tentative D call TRBD1 (5 bases). Germline assignment: CDR1 SGDLS and CDR2 YYNGEE. CDR3 size: 17 residues. With 5 bases removed from V and 5 bases from J, the gap between germline ends came to 25 bases. CDR3 sequence (DNA): TGTGCCAGCAGTGCCCGGGACGTAAAACCCCCTCTATATGGCTACACCTTC. It encodes CASSARDVKPPLYGYTF.

J is TRBJ2-3 and V is TRBV5-5, with a possible D match to TRBD1 (7 bases). Germline lookup yields CDR1 SGHKS and CDR2 YYEKEE (reference sequence). This CDR3 spans 15 amino acids. V was cut by 0 bases and J by 4 bases, with 12 bases left in between. The DNA for the CDR3 is TGTGCCAGCAGCTTGGCTGACAGGGAGGCAGATACGCAGTATTTT. It yields the protein CASSLADREADTQYF. Complete variable domain (other parts from reference TRBV5-5 and TRBJ2-3): DAGVTQSPTHLIKTRGQQVTLRCSPISGHKSVSWYQQVLGQGPQFIFQYYEKEERGRGNFPDRFSARQFPNYSSELNVNALLLGDSALYLCASSLADREADTQYFGPGTRLTVL.

The genes are TRBV7-2 and TRBJ1-1, with 7 bases lining up with TRBD1. J lost 4 bases, V lost 5 bases, and 10 bases had no gene match. The CDR3 runs 15 residues. In germline, CDR1 is SGHTA, CDR2 FQGNSA. CDR3 region: CASSPGAGGITEAFF. CDR3 sequence (DNA): TGTGCCAGCAGCCCGGGGGCAGGGGGAATCACTGAAGCTTTCTTT. The whole variable domain, filled in from reference TRBV7-2 and TRBJ1-1, reads GAGVSQSPSNKVTEKGKDVELRCDPISGHTALYWYRQSLGQGLEFLIYFQGNSAPDKSGLPSDRFSAERTGGSVSTLTIQRTQQEDSAVYLCASSPGAGGITEAFFGQGTRLTVV.

The rearrangement joins TRBV19 to TRBJ1-2, with TRBD1 matching over 10 bases. The germline gives CDR1 LNHDA, CDR2 SQIVND (reference sequence). Trimming cost V 6 bases and J 4 bases; bases outside gene matches: 5. The CDR3 extends over 14 amino acids. CDR3 coding DNA: TGTGCCAGTAGGGACGGACAGGGGGGCTATGGCTACACCTTC. This encodes CASRDGQGGYGYTF.

This chain joins TRBV27 and TRBJ1-4, with D perhaps matching TRBD1 (5 bases). CDR1 is MNHEY and CDR2 is SMNVEV in the germline V gene (reference sequence). The CDR3 is made up of 14 amino acids. Trimming removed 8 bases from V and 3 bases from J, with 13 bases in between. The CDR3 bases are TGTGCCAGCGGACGCCAGGGTTCTAATGAAAAACTGTTTTTT. It yields the protein CASGRQGSNEKLFF.

This sequence joins TRBV6-6 and TRBJ2-7, with TRBD2 as a possible D gene (6 bases). From germline, CDR1 is MNHNY and CDR2 SVGAGI (reference sequence). The CDR3 covers 11 residues. Trimming pared 4 bases from V and 6 bases from J, leaving 7 bases between. In DNA, the CDR3 is TGTGCCAGCAGTTTGGGGGGCGAGCAGTACTTC. It codes for CASSLGGEQYF.

V is TRBV30 and J is TRBJ2-1; 9 positions match TRBD2. The V and J ends lost 0 bases and 5 bases, in that order; junction bases with no gene match: 11. The germline V gene encodes CDR1 GTSNPN and CDR2 SVGIG (reference sequence). The CDR3 has 17 residues. The DNA for the CDR3 is TGTGCCTGGAGTGTACGGTCCCCCGCGGGGGGGGACAATGAGCAGTTCTTC. Amino acid sequence: CAWSVRSPAGGDNEQFF.

The chain couples TRBV29-1 to TRBJ1-5, with D maybe TRBD1 (5 bases). The germline V and J ends were trimmed by 6 bases and 4 bases, with 10 bases remaining between them. Germline CDR1 is SQVTM and CDR2 is ANQGSEA. This CDR3 region has 12 residues. CDR3 loop: CSVRESNQPQHF. The CDR3 DNA reads as TGCAGCGTCAGGGAAAGTAATCAGCCCCAGCATTTT.

The J gene is TRBJ1-1, the V gene TRBV5-1; a possible D gene is TRBD1 (5 bases). Per germline, CDR1 SGHRS and CDR2 YFSETQ. The CDR3 spans 15 residues. Trimming stripped 4 bases from V and 4 bases from J, with 17 bases between. The DNA of the CDR3 is TGCGCCAGCAGCGTTGGGAGGGGTGCGGCCACTGAAGCTTTCTTT. Its protein product is CASSVGRGAATEAFF.

J is TRBJ2-5 and V is TRBV28; 7 nucleotides line up with TRBD2. Trimming removed 6 bases from V and 4 bases from J; junction bases left unmatched: 11. Germline-derived CDR1 and CDR2 are MDHEN and SYDVKM. The CDR3 has 15 residues. The CDR3 region is CASRGPTSSPETQYF. For the CDR3, the DNA is TGTGCCAGCAGGGGGCCGACTAGCAGTCCAGAGACCCAGTACTTC.

Concerning this clone: Other nucleotide sequences from this sample produce the same CDR3. The chain employs TRBV7-9 and TRBJ1-1; D is undetermined. The germline gives CDR1 SEHNR, CDR2 FQNEAQ (reference sequence). V lost 5 bases to trimming and J lost 5 bases, with 9 bases between them. This CDR3 spans 12 amino acids. In DNA form, the CDR3 reads TGTGCCAGCAGCCCCCCGGGTACTGAAGCTTTCTTT. Its protein product is CASSPPGTEAFF.

The rearrangement links TRBV4-2 to TRBJ2-3; perhaps TRBD2 as D (6 bases). Trimming left V 1 base short and J 0 bases short, with 11 bases between. There are 16 residues in the CDR3. The germline V gene has CDR1 LGHNA and CDR2 YNFKEQ. This CDR3 reads CASSQAPGLSTDTQYF. The CDR3 DNA sequence: TGTGCCAGCAGCCAAGCCCCGGGACTTAGCACAGATACGCAGTATTTT.

Note on this clone: At one boundary the junction diverges from the germline segment, which might be a read error. In DNA form, the CDR3 reads TGTGCCAGCAGCCTTACTAGCGGGAATGCAGATACGCGGTATTTT. It translates to CASSLTSGNADTRYF. The chain joins TRBV7-9 to TRBJ2-3, with 10 bases lining up with TRBD2. Germline V gene sequence: CDR1 SEHNR, CDR2 FQNEAQ (reference sequence). The CDR3 consists of 15 residues.

The chain carries TRBV9 and TRBJ1-2; D unresolved. CDR3 length: 11 residues. The germline V and J ends were trimmed by 0 bases and 10 bases, with 7 bases remaining between them. Germline-derived CDR1 and CDR2 are SGDLS and YYNGEE. CDR3 residues: CASSVGLLYTF. CDR3 nucleotides: TGTGCCAGCAGCGTAGGGCTGCTCTACACCTTC.

This clone was observed a single time. This sequence joins TRBV7-3 and TRBJ2-1; 7 nucleotides line up with TRBD2. The germline CDR1 and CDR2 sequences are SGHTA and FQGTGA. This CDR3 comprises 15 residues. Trimming at V came to 4 bases and at J to 10 bases, leaving 13 bases not matched to a gene. The CDR3 nucleotides read TGTGCCAGCAGCTCCGTCGGAACCGGCGGGGGAGAGCAGTTCTTC. Translating it yields CASSSVGTGGGEQFF.

The chain carries TRBV27 and TRBJ2-1; D is ambiguous. Germline loops: CDR1 MNHEY, CDR2 SMNVEV (reference sequence). The CDR3 has 14 residues. V was shortened by 5 bases and J by 9 bases, with 17 bases between the two germline ends. Written as DNA, the CDR3 is TGTGCCAGCAGTCAGACCCCCACCTTGGCTGAGCAGTTCTTC. The encoded protein is CASSQTPTLAEQFF.

V usage is TRBV4-1 and J usage is TRBJ2-1, with TRBD1 matching over 10 bases. J lost 9 bases, V lost 4 bases, and 12 bases had no gene match. In germline, CDR1 is MGHRA, CDR2 YSYEKL. This CDR3 contains 16 residues. CDR3 bases: TGCGCCAGCAGCCGAGACGGGACAGGGGATTTTGTTGAGCAGTTCTTC. Its protein is CASSRDGTGDFVEQFF.

The chain couples TRBV27 to TRBJ2-7; D remains unclear. The V end lost 1 base, the J end lost 0 bases, and 10 bases lay between the germline ends. The CDR3 has 15 residues. Germline CDR1 reads MNHEY; CDR2 reads SMNVEV (reference sequence). In nucleotides, the CDR3 is TGTGCCAGCAGTTTATTCGACCGTCCCTCCTACGAGCAGTACTTC. Amino acid sequence: CASSLFDRPSYEQYF.

The chain recombines TRBV7-9 with TRBJ2-1; D is possibly TRBD2 (6 bases). Germline V lookup: CDR1 SEHNR, CDR2 FQNEAQ (reference sequence). The V gene lost 8 bases and the J gene lost 8 bases, with 13 bases spanning the gap. CDR3 length: 12 amino acids. The CDR3 DNA reads TGTGCCAGCCGGGAGAAGTGGGATGAGCAGTTCTTC. This codes for CASREKWDEQFF. The full variable domain, its missing parts supplied by reference TRBV7-9 and TRBJ2-1, is DTGVSQNPRHKITKRGQNVTFRCDPISEHNRLYWYRQTLGQGPEFLTYFQNEAQLEKSRLLSDRFSAERPKGSFSTLEIQRTEQGDSAMYLCASREKWDEQFFGPGTRLTVL.

V is TRBV21-1 and J is TRBJ2-5; the table gives TRBD1 as D, unverified against the DNA. TRBV21-1 is designated a pseudogene. The CDR3 is 17 amino acids. The CDR3 here is CASIPTGTTCYRETQYF. In DNA form, the CDR3 reads TGTGCCAGCATCCCAACCGGGACAACCTGTTATAGGGAGACCCAGTACTTC.